Included here is one TCR beta chain sequence, with context. This sample stems from a study of CD8+ T cells in alopecia areata. The overall study: Patients received oral tofacitinib, 5 to 10 mg twice daily, for moderate-to-severe alopecia areata.

Treatment given: oral pan-JAK inhibitor, 5-10 mg twice daily. Obtained from alopecia areata patients were lesional scalp punch biopsies along with peripheral blood. Germline CDR1 reads SEHNR; CDR2 reads FQNEAQ (reference sequence). The CDR3 has 13 amino acids. V was pared by 4 bases and J by 6 bases, with 12 bases between. Reverse transcribed after extraction, RNA yielded cDNA as the sequencing template. Produced via immunoSEQ multiplex PCR; TCRdb's table is partial and in-frame only. The data hold 60,000 to 85,000 clones, with approximately 29% observed a single time. The rearrangement joins TRBV7-9 to TRBJ1-1; D unresolved. The sequence came from a human donor with alopecia areata. The sample here was CD8+ T cells sorted from blood, taken at week 4, from a patient treated with tofacitinib. Written as DNA, the CDR3 is TGTGCCAGCAGCTCAGTGGGGTTTTCTGAAGCTTTCTTT. Translation gives CASSSVGFSEAFF.